This T cell receptor (beta chain) comes out of a study of CD8 T cells in Susac syndrome. Random hexamers were used to reverse transcribe the RNA input (0.5 to 1 ug). immunoSEQ multiplex PCR amplified TCR beta CDR3 across 54 Vbeta, 13 Jbeta. TCRdb reprocessed the immunoSEQ multiplex PCR reads via MiXCR and lists one record per CDR3 protein. Here the sample spans approximately 190,000 distinct CDR3 sequences, roughly 92% being singletons. Sequencing targeted TCR beta in T cells from blood (CD8+ and CD4+). CD8+ and CD4+ T cells were negatively isolated; TEMRA cells were FACS-enriched. Overall study findings and caveats: By the study's own acknowledgment, its TCR sequencing and HLA analysis included relatively few individuals.

Germline CDR1 and CDR2: SGDLS and YYNGEE. CDR3 length: 16 residues. The ends were cut back, 0 bases at V and 0 bases at J, with 10 bases in the middle. This clonotype has a single count. Antigen: not known. The sequence was obtained from a human donor in good health. The gene calls are TRBV9 and TRBJ2-1; D is perhaps TRBD2 (6 bases). The sample consisted of CD4+ T cells from PBMCs. CDR3 in amino acids: CASSVASDSSYNEQFF. CDR3 bases: TGTGCCAGCAGCGTAGCTAGCGACAGCTCCTACAATGAGCAGTTCTTC.